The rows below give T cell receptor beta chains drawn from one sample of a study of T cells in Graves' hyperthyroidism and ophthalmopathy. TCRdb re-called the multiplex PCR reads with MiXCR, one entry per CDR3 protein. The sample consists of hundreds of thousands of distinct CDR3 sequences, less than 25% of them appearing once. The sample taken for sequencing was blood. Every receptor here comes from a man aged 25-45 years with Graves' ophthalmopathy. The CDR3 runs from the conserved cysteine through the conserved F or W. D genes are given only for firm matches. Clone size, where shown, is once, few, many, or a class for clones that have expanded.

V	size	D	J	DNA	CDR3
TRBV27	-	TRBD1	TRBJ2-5	TGTGCCAGCAGTACCCGGCCGGGGACAGCGCGAGAGACCCAGTACTTC	CASSTRPGTARETQYF
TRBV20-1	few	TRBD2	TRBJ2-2	TGCAGTGCTAGAGATCTCGGGACTAGCGTATCGAACACCGGGGAGCTGTTTTTT	CSARDLGTSVSNTGELFF
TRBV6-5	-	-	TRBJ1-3	TGTGCCAGCAGTTACTCGATTCAAGTTGGAAACACCATATATTTT	CASSYSIQVGNTIYF
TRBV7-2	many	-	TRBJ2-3	TGTGCCAGCAGCTTAGCGGGAGAGGCGAATACGCAGTATTTT	CASSLAGEANTQYF
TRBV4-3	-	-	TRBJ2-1	TGCGCCAGCAGCCAAGATAGGGCCGCCGGCAATGAGCAGTTCTTC	CASSQDRAAGNEQFF
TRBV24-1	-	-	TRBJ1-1	TGTGCCACCAGTGATAATCCGAACACTGAAGCTTTCTTT	CATSDNPNTEAFF
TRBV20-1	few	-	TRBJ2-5	TGCAGTGCTAGAGTAACAGCAGGCCCTGGCGCTCGGTACTTC	CSARVTAGPGARYF
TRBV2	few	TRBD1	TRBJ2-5	TGTGCCAGCAGTCCCTCTCTACAGGGGGGAAAAGAGACCCAGTACTTC	CASSPSLQGGKETQYF
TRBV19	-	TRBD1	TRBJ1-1	TGTGCCAGTAACCGGTTCCAGGGGGCGCGAGGAACTGAAGCTTTCTTT	CASNRFQGARGTEAFF
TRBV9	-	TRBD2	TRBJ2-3	TGTGCCAGCAGTTACAACTCCCTCCCCGGACTAGCGGGAGGATCCAGTACGCAGTATTTT	CASSYNSLPGLAGGSSTQYF
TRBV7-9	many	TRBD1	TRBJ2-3	TGTGCCAGCAGCCGGACAGGGCTCCGTCAGCGGGCCACAGATACGCAGTATTTT	CASSRTGLRQRATDTQYF
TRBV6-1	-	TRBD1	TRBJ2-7	TGTGCCAGCAGTCTGGCTGTCGGACAGGGATTCTCCTACGAGCAGTACTTC	CASSLAVGQGFSYEQYF